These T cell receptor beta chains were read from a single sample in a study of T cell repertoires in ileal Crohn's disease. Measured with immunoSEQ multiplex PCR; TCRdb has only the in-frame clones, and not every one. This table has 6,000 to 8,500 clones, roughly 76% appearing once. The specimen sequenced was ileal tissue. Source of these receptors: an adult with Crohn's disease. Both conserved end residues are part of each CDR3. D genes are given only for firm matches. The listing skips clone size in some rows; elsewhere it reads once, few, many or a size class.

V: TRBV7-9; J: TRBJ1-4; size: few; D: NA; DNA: TGTGCCAGCAGCCTATCGATTGAAAAACTGTTTTTT; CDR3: CASSLSIEKLFF
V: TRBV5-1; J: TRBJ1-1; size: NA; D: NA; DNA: TGCGCCAGCAGCTTCCAGGGGTGGGACACTGAAGCTTTCTTT; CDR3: CASSFQGWDTEAFF
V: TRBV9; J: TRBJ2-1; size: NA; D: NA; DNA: TGTGCCAGCAGCCTTGCCACTTCTAGCGCCCTCCCGGGTGAGCAGTTCTTC; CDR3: CASSLATSSALPGEQFF
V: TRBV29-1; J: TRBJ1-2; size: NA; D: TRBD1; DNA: TGCAGCGTTGTACTGGACAGGGAAGGCTACACCTTC; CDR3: CSVVLDREGYTF
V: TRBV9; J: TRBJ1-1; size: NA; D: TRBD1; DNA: TGTGCCAGCAGCCCCGGGACAGTGAACCCTGAAGCTTTCTTT; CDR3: CASSPGTVNPEAFF
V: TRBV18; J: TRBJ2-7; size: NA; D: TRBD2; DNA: TGTGCCAGCTCACGAGGACTAGCGGAAGCCTACGAGCAGTACTTC; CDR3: CASSRGLAEAYEQYF
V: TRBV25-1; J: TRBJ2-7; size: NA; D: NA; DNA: TGTGCCAGCAGACCGCCGGTCTCCTACGAGCAGTACTTC; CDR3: CASRPPVSYEQYF
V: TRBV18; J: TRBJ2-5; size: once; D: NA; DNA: TGTGCCAGCTCGACCGGGGGAGAGACCCAGTACTTC; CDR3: CASSTGGETQYF
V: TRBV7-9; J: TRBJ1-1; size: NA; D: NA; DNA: TGTGCCAGCAGCTTAGGTCCCATGGTATCGGGTAGGGCTTTCTTT; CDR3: CASSLGPMVSGRAFF
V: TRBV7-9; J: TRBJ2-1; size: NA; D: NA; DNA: TGTGCCAGCAGCACCCCACAGGCATCCCCCTACAATGAGCAGTTCTTC; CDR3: CASSTPQASPYNEQFF
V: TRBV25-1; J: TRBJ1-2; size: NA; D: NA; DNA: TGTGCCAGCAGTGAAAATAAGGGGCCCGTCATAGACTACACCTTC; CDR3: CASSENKGPVIDYTF
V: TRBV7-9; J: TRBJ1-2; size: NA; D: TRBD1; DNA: TGTGCCAGCAGCTTAGTGGTTTTGGACAGGGCTGGCTACACCTTC; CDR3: CASSLVVLDRAGYTF
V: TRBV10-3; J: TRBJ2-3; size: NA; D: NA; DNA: TGTGCCATCAGTGAGGGAGCGGGTGCTAGCACAGATACGCAGTATTTT; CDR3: CAISEGAGASTDTQYF
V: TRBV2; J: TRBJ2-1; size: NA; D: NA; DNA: TGTGCCAGCAGTTTCCAACAGGGAGTCGGCAATGAGCAGTTCTTC; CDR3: CASSFQQGVGNEQFF
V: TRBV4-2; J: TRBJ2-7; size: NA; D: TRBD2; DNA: TGTGCCAGCAGCCAAGTGGGCGGGGGGACAACTTACGAGCAGTACTTC; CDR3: CASSQVGGGTTYEQYF
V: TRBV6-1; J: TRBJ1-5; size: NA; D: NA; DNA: TGTGCCAGCGGTTTGGCCAGGGGACATCAGCCCCAGCATTTT; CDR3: CASGLARGHQPQHF